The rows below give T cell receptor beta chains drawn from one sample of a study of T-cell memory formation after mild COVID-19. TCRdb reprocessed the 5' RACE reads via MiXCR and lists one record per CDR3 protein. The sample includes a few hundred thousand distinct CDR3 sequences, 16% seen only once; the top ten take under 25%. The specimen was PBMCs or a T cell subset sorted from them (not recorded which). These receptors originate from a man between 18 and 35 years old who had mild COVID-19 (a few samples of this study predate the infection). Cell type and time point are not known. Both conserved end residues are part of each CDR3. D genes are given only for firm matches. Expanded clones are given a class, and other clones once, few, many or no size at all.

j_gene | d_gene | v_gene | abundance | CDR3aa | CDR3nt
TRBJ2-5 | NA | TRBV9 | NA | CASSVVGGGETQYF | TGTGCCAGCAGCGTAGTTGGCGGGGGCGAGACCCAGTACTTC
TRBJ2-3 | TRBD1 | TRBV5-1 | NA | CASSLAQGAADTQYF | TGCGCCAGCAGCTTGGCCCAGGGGGCGGCAGATACGCAGTATTTT
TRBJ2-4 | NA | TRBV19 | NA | CASSIDVKNIQYF | TGTGCCAGTAGTATTGATGTCAAGAACATTCAGTACTTC
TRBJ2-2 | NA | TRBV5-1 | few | CASSLARLTGELFF | TGCGCCAGCAGCTTGGCCAGGCTGACCGGGGAGCTGTTTTTT
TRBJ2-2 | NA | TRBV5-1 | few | CASSLWSGELFF | TGCGCCAGCAGCTTGTGGTCCGGGGAGCTGTTTTTT
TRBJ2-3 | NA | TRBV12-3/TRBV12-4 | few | CASSSDGKLNTDTQYF | TGTGCCAGCAGTTCGGACGGCAAACTTAACACAGATACGCAGTATTTT
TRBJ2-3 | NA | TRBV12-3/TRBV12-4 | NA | CASSLGVGLLTSTDTQYF | TGTGCCAGCAGTTTAGGGGTTGGACTCCTGACTAGCACAGATACGCAGTATTTT
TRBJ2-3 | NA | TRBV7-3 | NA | CASSPAGALTDTQYF | TGTGCCAGCAGCCCTGCCGGGGCTCTGACAGATACGCAGTATTTT
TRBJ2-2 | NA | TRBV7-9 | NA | CASVGGVGTGELFF | TGTGCCAGCGTCGGTGGGGTAGGCACCGGGGAGCTGTTTTTT
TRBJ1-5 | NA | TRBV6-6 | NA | CASSSSGKANQPQHF | TGTGCCAGCAGTTCCTCCGGAAAAGCCAATCAGCCCCAGCATTTT
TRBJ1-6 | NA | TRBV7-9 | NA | CASSPSVGAHSPLHF | TGTGCCAGCAGCCCGAGCGTGGGGGCGCATTCACCCCTCCACTTT
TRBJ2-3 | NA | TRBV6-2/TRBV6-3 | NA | CASSQNWATQYF | TGTGCCAGCAGTCAAAACTGGGCTACGCAGTATTTT
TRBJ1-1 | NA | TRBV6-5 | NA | CASSPVGPLPAFF | TGTGCCAGCAGCCCCGTCGGCCCTCTCCCCGCCTTTTTT
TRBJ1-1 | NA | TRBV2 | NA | CASSEVPPLVAEAFF | TGTGCCAGCAGTGAGGTTCCCCCCCTGGTCGCTGAAGCTTTCTTT
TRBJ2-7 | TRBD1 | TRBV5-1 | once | CASSRRQGQGYEQYF | TGCGCCAGCAGCAGGAGACAGGGGCAGGGCTACGAGCAGTACTTC
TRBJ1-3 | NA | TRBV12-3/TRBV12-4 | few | CASSLAASSGNTIYF | TGTGCCAGCAGTTTAGCCGCTAGCTCTGGAAACACCATATATTTT
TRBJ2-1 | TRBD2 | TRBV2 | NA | CASSSTGLAGPSSYNEQFF | TGTGCCAGCAGTTCGACGGGACTAGCGGGGCCAAGCTCCTACAATGAGCAGTTCTTC
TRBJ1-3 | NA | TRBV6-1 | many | CASSEQGGNTIYF | TGTGCCAGCAGTGAACAGGGTGGAAACACCATATATTTT
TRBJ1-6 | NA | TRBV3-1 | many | CASSQDGYPSPLHF | TGTGCCAGCAGCCAAGACGGGTATCCATCACCCCTCCACTTT
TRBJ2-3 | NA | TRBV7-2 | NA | CASSLGTKRGDTQYF | TGTGCCAGCAGCTTAGGGACTAAGAGGGGAGATACGCAGTATTTT
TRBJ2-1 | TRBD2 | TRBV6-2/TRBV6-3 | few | CASSPSTSGEQFF | TGTGCCAGCAGCCCATCGACTAGCGGGGAGCAGTTCTTC
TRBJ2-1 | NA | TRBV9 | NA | CASTPTGFPYNEQFF | TGTGCCAGCACACCTACGGGTTTTCCCTACAATGAGCAGTTCTTC
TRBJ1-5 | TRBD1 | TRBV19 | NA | CASRETGAGPQPQHF | TGTGCCAGTAGGGAAACAGGGGCCGGGCCGCAGCCCCAGCATTTT
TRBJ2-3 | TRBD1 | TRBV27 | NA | CASSFLAGGGPDTQYF | TGTGCCAGCAGTTTCTTGGCAGGGGGTGGTCCAGATACGCAGTATTTT
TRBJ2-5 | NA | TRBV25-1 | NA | CASSAPFGRETQYF | TGTGCCAGCAGTGCTCCCTTCGGGCGGGAGACCCAGTACTTC
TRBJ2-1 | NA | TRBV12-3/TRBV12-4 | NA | CASGPDFSYNEQFF | TGTGCCAGCGGCCCGGACTTCTCCTACAATGAGCAGTTCTTC
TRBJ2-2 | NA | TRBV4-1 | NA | CASSQPSQHTGELFF | TGCGCCAGCAGCCAACCCTCTCAGCACACCGGGGAGCTGTTTTTT
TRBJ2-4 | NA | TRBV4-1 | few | CASSQANKNIQYF | TGCGCCAGCAGCCAGGCCAATAAAAACATTCAGTACTTC
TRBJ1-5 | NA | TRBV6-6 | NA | CASSGFTSSSQPQHF | TGTGCCAGCTCGGGTTTCACCTCGTCGAGTCAGCCCCAGCATTTT
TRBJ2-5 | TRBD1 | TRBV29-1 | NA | CSGIAGTGRETQYF | TGCAGCGGGATCGCCGGGACAGGGAGAGAGACCCAGTACTTC
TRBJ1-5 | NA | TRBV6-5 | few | CASSYQSRPPLNQPQHF | TGTGCCAGCAGCTACCAGTCGCGTCCGCCACTCAATCAGCCCCAGCATTTT
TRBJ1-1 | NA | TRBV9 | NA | CASSVKYGDTEAFF | TGTGCCAGCAGCGTAAAGTACGGGGACACTGAAGCTTTCTTT
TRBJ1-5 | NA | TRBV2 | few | CASSDWGSGNQPQHF | TGTGCCAGCAGTGACTGGGGCAGCGGCAATCAGCCCCAGCATTTT
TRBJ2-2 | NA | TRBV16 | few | CASSQSGQELFF | TGTGCCAGCAGCCAATCTGGGCAGGAGCTGTTTTTT
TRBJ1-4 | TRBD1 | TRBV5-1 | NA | CASSSGDRINEKLFF | TGCGCCAGCAGCTCGGGGGACAGGATTAATGAAAAACTGTTTTTT
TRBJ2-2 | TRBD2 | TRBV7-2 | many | CASLSQAGGETGELFF | TGTGCCAGCTTGTCCCAGGCGGGGGGTGAAACCGGGGAGCTGTTTTTT
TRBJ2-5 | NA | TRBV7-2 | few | CASSPGRWGETQYF | TGTGCCAGCAGCCCTGGACGGTGGGGAGAGACCCAGTACTTC
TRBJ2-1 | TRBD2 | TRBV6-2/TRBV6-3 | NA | CATAGGSGYNEQFF | TGTGCCACCGCGGGGGGAAGTGGGTACAATGAGCAGTTCTTC
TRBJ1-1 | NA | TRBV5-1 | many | CASSLAGANTEAFF | TGTGCCAGCAGCTTGGCCGGGGCGAACACTGAAGCTTTCTTT
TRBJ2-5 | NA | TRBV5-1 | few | CASSPRRTGGETQYF | TGCGCCAGCAGCCCGCGCCGGACCGGGGGAGAGACCCAGTACTTC
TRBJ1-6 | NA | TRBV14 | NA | CASSQEMRGTPLHF | TGTGCCAGCAGCCAAGAAATGAGGGGAACACCCCTCCACTTT
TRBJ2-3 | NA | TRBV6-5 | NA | CASRENWGEAQYF | TGTGCCAGCAGAGAAAACTGGGGGGAGGCGCAGTATTTT
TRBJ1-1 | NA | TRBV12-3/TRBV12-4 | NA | CASSLGGRTVNTEAFF | TGTGCCAGCAGTTTAGGGGGCAGGACAGTGAACACTGAAGCTTTCTTT
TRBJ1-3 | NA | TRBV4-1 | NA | CASRPDMIGNTIYF | TGCGCCAGCAGACCGGACATGATTGGAAACACCATATATTTT
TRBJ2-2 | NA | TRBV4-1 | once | CASSQGTVNTGELFF | TGCGCCAGCAGCCAGGGGACTGTCAACACCGGGGAGCTGTTTTTT
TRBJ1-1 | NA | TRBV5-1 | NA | CASSLPGRHTEAFF | TGCGCCAGCAGCTTGCCAGGGAGGCACACTGAAGCTTTCTTT
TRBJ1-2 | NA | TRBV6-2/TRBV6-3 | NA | CAVSRTASRGYTF | TGTGCCGTCAGCCGGACCGCGAGTCGAGGCTACACCTTC
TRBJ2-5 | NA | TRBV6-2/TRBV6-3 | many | CASSAEGGRETQYF | TGTGCCAGCAGTGCCGAGGGGGGCCGCGAGACCCAGTACTTC
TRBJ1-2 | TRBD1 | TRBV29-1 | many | CSVEGQGYYGYTF | TGCAGCGTTGAAGGACAGGGGTACTATGGCTACACCTTC
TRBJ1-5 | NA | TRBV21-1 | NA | CASSKARTGGVGNQPQHF | TGTGCCAGCAGCAAAGCAAGGACAGGGGGTGTTGGCAATCAGCCCCAGCATTTT
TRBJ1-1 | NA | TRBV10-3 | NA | CAISPGQGRTEAFF | TGTGCCATCAGTCCGGGGCAGGGAAGGACTGAAGCTTTCTTT
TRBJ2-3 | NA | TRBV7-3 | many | CASSLSGTSTDTQYF | TGTGCCAGCAGCTTGAGCGGCACCAGCACAGATACGCAGTATTTT
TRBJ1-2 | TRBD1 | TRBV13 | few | CASSAGQGSYGYTF | TGTGCCAGCAGCGCCGGACAGGGGAGCTATGGCTACACCTTC
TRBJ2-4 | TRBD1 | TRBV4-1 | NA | CASSDPRDRLAKNIQYF | TGCGCCAGCAGCGATCCACGGGACAGGTTAGCCAAAAACATTCAGTACTTC
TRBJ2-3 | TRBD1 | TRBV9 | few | CASSVGVGTGSTDTQYF | TGTGCCAGCAGCGTAGGGGTTGGGACAGGCAGCACAGATACGCAGTATTTT
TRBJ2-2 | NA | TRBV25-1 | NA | CASSIPYTGELFF | TGTGCCAGCAGTATTCCGTACACCGGGGAGCTGTTTTTT
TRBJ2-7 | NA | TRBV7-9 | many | CASSSTSYEQYF | TGTGCCAGCAGCTCGACTAGCTACGAGCAGTACTTC
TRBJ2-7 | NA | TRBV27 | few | CASSLSPGRPYEQYF | TGTGCCAGCAGTTTGTCTCCCGGCAGGCCCTACGAGCAGTACTTC
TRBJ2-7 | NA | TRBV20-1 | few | CSARMADSYEQYF | TGCAGTGCTAGGATGGCGGACTCCTACGAGCAGTACTTC
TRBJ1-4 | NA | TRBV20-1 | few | CSAGPAATNEKLFF | TGCAGTGCTGGGCCGGCAGCAACTAATGAAAAACTGTTTTTT